One sample yielded the 5 T cell receptor beta chains listed below, sequenced in a study of shared clonotypes between healthy human individuals (dated by TCRdb to 2018 to 2020). The library was produced with the immunoSEQ multiplex PCR assay. TCRdb retrieved this table from immuneACCESS and kept in-frame rearrangements only. Not all clones are present; in checked studies, unresolved V genes account for under half, and no reason is known for the remainder. The sample table shows under 1,900,000 clones, and about 98.5% are seen once. The top ten clones comprise 0.36% of the sample. The specimen sequenced was naive CD4+ T cells sorted from blood. Read against the paper, the sample's cell subset or site label means: CD45RA+ positively selected. These receptors came from a man aged 25-40 years in good health.

The V gene is TRBV27, the J gene TRBJ2-1; D is undetermined. CDR3 length equals 12 residues. From germline, CDR1 is MNHEY and CDR2 SMNVEV (reference sequence). Deletions cut 6 bases from V and 3 bases from J, with 6 bases between. This CDR3 is CASRPNYNEQFF. CDR3 nucleotides: TGTGCCAGCAGACCAAACTACAATGAGCAGTTCTTC.

The chain uses TRBV6-5 and TRBJ2-3; 7 nucleotides line up with TRBD1. Looked up from germline, CDR1 is MNHEY and CDR2 is SVGAGI. The CDR3 runs 12 residues. As DNA, the CDR3 is TGTGCGCAAGGGGGCGAATGGAATACGCAGTATTTT. Translating gives CAQGGEWNTQYF.

The chain couples TRBV5-1 to TRBJ2-5; D not certain. The ends were cut back, 0 bases at V and 5 bases at J, with 14 bases in the middle. The CDR3 has 15 amino acids. In germline, CDR1 is SGHRS, CDR2 YFSETQ. CDR3 in DNA: TGCGCCAGCAGCTTGGTCCCATCGGTCGGGGAGACCCAGTACTTC. Its translation is CASSLVPSVGETQYF.

In this sample, this clone turned up a few times. This chain connects TRBV27 to TRBJ1-5; a possible D gene is TRBD1 (5 bases). Germline CDR1 reads MNHEY; CDR2 reads SMNVEV (reference sequence). V shed 4 bases and J shed 2 bases, with 18 bases lying between them. This CDR3 comprises 17 residues. CDR3 sequence reads: CASSSAPTGRGNQPQHF. For the CDR3, the DNA is TGTGCCAGCAGTTCAGCCCCCACGGGACGAGGCAATCAGCCCCAGCATTTT.

The chain links TRBV5-5 to TRBJ1-2; D is perhaps TRBD1 (5 bases). This CDR3 is 15 amino acids long. From germline, CDR1 is SGHKS and CDR2 YYEKEE (reference sequence). V shed 4 bases and J shed 2 bases, with 15 bases lying between them. The CDR3 bases are TGTGCCAGCAGCCTGACGGCGGGACGGAACTATGGCTACACCTTC. Encoded protein: CASSLTAGRNYGYTF.